This T cell receptor (beta chain) came from a study of vaccination effects on CD4 cells after COVID-19. Under the ViraFEST assay, PBMC were stimulated with viral peptide pools so that antigen-specific CD4+ T cells expanded. Sequencing was performed afterwards. Isolation of CD4+ T cells took place after approximately 10 days of culture. It was two doses of either the BNT162b2 or mRNA-1273 vaccine that participants received. TCRdb keeps only in-frame clones here, not all; method: immunoSEQ multiplex PCR. The sample carries tens of thousands of clones, 60% to 80% recorded once. On this clone: Its matching antigen is unknown.

Germline CDR1 LNHDA, CDR2 SQIVND (reference sequence). With 1 base clipped from V and 10 bases from J, the junction kept 8 bases outside the gene matches. The CDR3 is 15 amino acids. The sample was CD4+ T cells from PBMCs cultured with HCoV-OC43 spike peptides, taken after COVID-19 vaccination. The subset denotes: HCoV-OC43 spike overlapping peptide pool stimulation. The source is a human donor who received a COVID-19 vaccine. The V gene is TRBV19, the J gene TRBJ2-1; TRBD2 matches at 9 bases. The DNA of the CDR3 is TGTGCCAGTAGTATAGGAGCGGGGGGCAACCGGGAGCAGTTCTTC. Amino acid sequence: CASSIGAGGNREQFF.